This is a list of T cell receptor beta chains from one sample in a study of blood T cell repertoires in COVID-19. Using immunoSEQ multiplex PCR, the repertoire was profiled, and TCRdb retains in-frame clones only, with some absent. The sample records about 280,000 clones, 85% being singletons. Sequenced input: PBMCs or T cells enriched from blood (not recorded which). The receptor source for this set is a woman aged 45 to 65 who had recovered from COVID-19. The CDR3 runs from the conserved cysteine through the conserved F or W. Fields, in order: clone size, CDR3 length, V gene, J gene, D gene, CDR3 DNA, CDR3 protein. The D gene is left open where the match is weak. Size is stated for part of the rows, as once, few or many counts, or as a class when the clone is expanded.

>NA|17|TRBV19|TRBJ1-5|NA
TGTGCCAGTTACACCGGGGGAACACTTGAGGCCAATCAGCCCCAGCATTTT
CASYTGGTLEANQPQHF
>NA|17|TRBV10-3|TRBJ2-7|NA
TGTGCCATCAGTGACCTTACAGGTTCCCCTAGCTCCTACGAGCAGTACTTC
CAISDLTGSPSSYEQYF
>NA|15|TRBV28|TRBJ2-2|TRBD1
TGTGCCAGCAGTTTTCGGACAGGGGGACCCGGGGAGCTGTTTTTT
CASSFRTGGPGELFF
>NA|19|TRBV7-6|TRBJ2-1|NA
TGTGCCAGCAGCTTAGCGCCGTACCGTCAAGCGACGGGAGCCAATGAGCAGTTCTTC
CASSLAPYRQATGANEQFF
>NA|15|TRBV7-9|TRBJ2-3|TRBD2
TGTGCCAGCAGCTCCAGCGGGGCGTTCACAGATACGCAGTATTTT
CASSSSGAFTDTQYF
>NA|14|TRBV5-6|TRBJ2-5|NA
TGTGCCAGCAGCTTATCAGGGGTCTGGGAGACCCAGTACTTC
CASSLSGVWETQYF
>NA|14|TRBV6-1|TRBJ1-5|NA
TGTGCCAGCAGTGACGGGGGTGGGTATCAGCCCCAGCATTTT
CASSDGGGYQPQHF
>NA|18|TRBV3-1/TRBV3-2|TRBJ2-1|NA
TGTGCCAGCAGCCAATTTTTACCGGGGGAAACGACCTACAATGAGCAGTTCTTC
CASSQFLPGETTYNEQFF
>NA|14|TRBV28|TRBJ1-2|TRBD1
TGTGCCACGGACAGGGGGGGGCCTAACTATGGCTACACCTTC
CATDRGGPNYGYTF
>NA|16|TRBV23-1|TRBJ2-2|TRBD1
TGCGCCAGCAGTCTCCCGCGGACAGGGTCGTCCGGGGAGCTGTTTTTT
CASSLPRTGSSGELFF
>NA|15|TRBV11-2|TRBJ2-3|TRBD2
TGTGCCAGCAGCTTACTCCGGGGGGTAAGGGATACGCAGTATTTT
CASSLLRGVRDTQYF
>NA|19|TRBV27|TRBJ2-7|TRBD2
TGTGCCAGCAGTTTATCGGGGACTAGCGGGGGGAGCTTCTCCTACGAGCAGTACTTC
CASSLSGTSGGSFSYEQYF
>few|13|TRBV20-1|TRBJ1-2|NA
TGCAGTGCTAGTTGGCAGGGAAACTATGGCTACACCTTC
CSASWQGNYGYTF
>NA|13|TRBV12-3/TRBV12-4|TRBJ1-2|NA
TGTGCCAGCAGTTTTACAGAAAACTATGGCTACACCTTC
CASSFTENYGYTF
>few|12|TRBV3-1/TRBV3-2|TRBJ1-2|TRBD1
TGTGCCAGCAGCCAGCTGACAGGGCGCTACACCTTC
CASSQLTGRYTF
>NA|14|TRBV19|TRBJ2-7|TRBD1
TGTGCCAGTAGTATACAGGGGGCGAATGACGAGCAGTACTTC
CASSIQGANDEQYF
>NA|16|TRBV6-5|TRBJ2-5|NA
TGTGCCAGCAGTTACTCAGATAGAGCATACGGAGGGACCCAGTACTTC
CASSYSDRAYGGTQYF
>NA|13|TRBV5-6|TRBJ2-7|NA
TGTGCCAGCGCCCGGGGGACCGCCTACGAGCAGTACTTC
CASARGTAYEQYF
>once|13|TRBV5-4|TRBJ1-5|NA
TGTGCCAGCAGCCGGGGGGGAGTAGGGCCCCAGCATTTT
CASSRGGVGPQHF
>NA|14|TRBV6-5|TRBJ2-7|TRBD2
TGTGCCAGCAGCTTAGCGGGAGGTTCTGCAACGAAATACTTC
CASSLAGGSATKYF
>NA|15|TRBV5-1|TRBJ1-4|NA
TGCGCCAGCAGCTTGGATGGGGAGGAAAATGAAAAACTGTTTTTT
CASSLDGEENEKLFF
>few|17|TRBV4-1|TRBJ1-5|TRBD1
TGCGCCAGCAGCCAAGTTTGGGGGACAGGGGGCAATCAGCCCCAGCATTTT
CASSQVWGTGGNQPQHF
>NA|14|TRBV19|TRBJ1-2|TRBD1
TGTGCCAGTAGTATCGGGACAGGGGGCTTTGGCTACACCTTC
CASSIGTGGFGYTF
>NA|13|TRBV27|TRBJ2-1|NA
TGTGCCAGCAGACTCGGGGGGCCGAGTGAGCAGTTCTTC
CASRLGGPSEQFF
>NA|14|TRBV30|TRBJ1-4|TRBD1
TGTGCCTGGAGCTTACAGGGGGCGTTTGAAAAACTGTTTTTT
CAWSLQGAFEKLFF
>NA|13|TRBV27|TRBJ2-7|NA
TGTGCCAGCAGTTTAGGAGAGACCTACGAGCAGTACTTC
CASSLGETYEQYF
>NA|17|TRBV19|TRBJ2-7|NA
TGTGCCAGTAGTATTGGGCCCAATAGCGGCGGCTCCTACGAGCAGTACTTC
CASSIGPNSGGSYEQYF
>NA|15|TRBV27|TRBJ1-3|NA
TGTGCCAGCAGTCCCATCCCCACAGGAGGAAACACCATATATTTT
CASSPIPTGGNTIYF
>NA|15|TRBV7-9|TRBJ1-2|NA
TGTGCCAGCAGCTTGTCAGGGATCCCTAACTATGGCTACACCTTC
CASSLSGIPNYGYTF
>NA|15|TRBV2|TRBJ1-2|NA
TGTGCCAGCAGTGAGGGGGCGGGTACTAACTATGGCTACACCTTC
CASSEGAGTNYGYTF
>NA|15|TRBV28|TRBJ2-5|NA
TGTGCCAGCAGTTCAGCAGGGGTGACCCAAGAGACCCAGTACTTC
CASSSAGVTQETQYF
>once|16|TRBV7-2|TRBJ2-4|NA
TGTGCCAGCAGCTGGGGCGGGGCCCTAGCCAAAAACATTCAGTACTTC
CASSWGGALAKNIQYF
>NA|12|TRBV7-3|TRBJ1-1|NA
TGTGCCAGCAGCCCGCAGCCAGGGGAAGCTTTCTTT
CASSPQPGEAFF
>NA|13|TRBV12-3/TRBV12-4|TRBJ2-7|NA
TGTGCCACAATGGTCGCGGGAAATTACGAGCAGTACTTC
CATMVAGNYEQYF
>NA|18|TRBV3-1/TRBV3-2|TRBJ2-1|TRBD2
TGTGCCAGCAGCCAAGATAGGATCGTTGGCGGGGGACACAATGAGCAGTTCTTC
CASSQDRIVGGGHNEQFF
>NA|15|TRBV5-4|TRBJ2-3|TRBD1
TGTGCCAGCAGCTCCCGACAGGGGAGGACAGATACGCAGTATTTT
CASSSRQGRTDTQYF
>NA|15|TRBV27|TRBJ2-5|TRBD2
TGTGCCAGCAGTGCCGGGACTACCCCCCAAGAGACCCAGTACTTC
CASSAGTTPQETQYF
>NA|14|TRBV7-7|TRBJ2-7|NA
TGTGCCAGCAGCAAAGAGGGTATCGGCGGGGAGCAGTACTTC
CASSKEGIGGEQYF
>NA|14|TRBV7-2|TRBJ2-1|NA
TGTGCCAGCAGCTCGTCGGTTGCCAAGAATGAGCAGTTCTTC
CASSSSVAKNEQFF
>few|14|TRBV5-1|TRBJ1-4|NA
TGCGCCAGCAGCTTGTCGACAGTAAATGAAAAACTGTTTTTT
CASSLSTVNEKLFF
>NA|15|TRBV5-1|TRBJ2-5|NA
TGCGCCAGCAGTCAGATCGCAGGGGCCGCAGAGACCCAGTACTTC
CASSQIAGAAETQYF
>NA|14|TRBV28|TRBJ1-2|NA
TGTGCCAGCAGTTTGGGGGACATCATCTATGGCTACACCTTC
CASSLGDIIYGYTF
>NA|14|TRBV30|TRBJ2-1|TRBD1
TGTGCCTGGGCGCCGGGACAGGGGGAGGGGTGGCAGTTCTTC
CAWAPGQGEGWQFF
>NA|15|TRBV5-1|TRBJ1-2|TRBD1
TGCGCCAGCAGCTTCTCCGGAGGGACAGGCTATGGCTACACCTTC
CASSFSGGTGYGYTF
>NA|12|TRBV5-8|TRBJ1-1|NA
TGTGCCAGCAGCTTAGTGGCGGTAGAAGCTTTCTTT
CASSLVAVEAFF
>NA|13|TRBV29-1|TRBJ2-1|NA
TGCAGCGTTGGAGGTAGCTCCTACAATGAGCAGTTCTTC
CSVGGSSYNEQFF
>NA|14|TRBV19|TRBJ1-2|TRBD1
TGTGCCAGTAGTATAGACCGGACAGGGGATGGCTACACCTTC
CASSIDRTGDGYTF
>NA|15|TRBV2|TRBJ1-5|NA
TGTGCCAGCAGTGAATGGGTTGGGGAGAATCAGCCCCAGCATTTT
CASSEWVGENQPQHF
>NA|18|TRBV7-9|TRBJ1-6|NA
TGTGCCAGCAGCTTACGCCGGTCTGGGGGCAAGCATAATTCACCCCTCCACTTT
CASSLRRSGGKHNSPLHF
>NA|14|TRBV18|TRBJ1-1|TRBD1
TGTGCCAGCTCACCGGACAGGAAGAACACTGAAGCTTTCTTT
CASSPDRKNTEAFF
>NA|14|TRBV27|TRBJ2-7|NA
TGTGCCAGCAGTCGATCCGGGACATCCTACGAGCAGTACTTC
CASSRSGTSYEQYF
>NA|13|TRBV6-5|TRBJ1-2|NA
TGTGCCAGCATAGAGGGTGCTAACTATGGCTACACCTTC
CASIEGANYGYTF
>NA|16|TRBV15|TRBJ1-2|TRBD1
TGTGCCACCAGCAGAGATGGGACAGTTTCTAACTATGGCTACACCTTC
CATSRDGTVSNYGYTF
>NA|17|TRBV6-2/TRBV6-3|TRBJ2-1|TRBD2
TGTGCCAGCAGTTGGGTAGCGGGAGGGCCGGGGTACAATGAGCAGTTCTTC
CASSWVAGGPGYNEQFF